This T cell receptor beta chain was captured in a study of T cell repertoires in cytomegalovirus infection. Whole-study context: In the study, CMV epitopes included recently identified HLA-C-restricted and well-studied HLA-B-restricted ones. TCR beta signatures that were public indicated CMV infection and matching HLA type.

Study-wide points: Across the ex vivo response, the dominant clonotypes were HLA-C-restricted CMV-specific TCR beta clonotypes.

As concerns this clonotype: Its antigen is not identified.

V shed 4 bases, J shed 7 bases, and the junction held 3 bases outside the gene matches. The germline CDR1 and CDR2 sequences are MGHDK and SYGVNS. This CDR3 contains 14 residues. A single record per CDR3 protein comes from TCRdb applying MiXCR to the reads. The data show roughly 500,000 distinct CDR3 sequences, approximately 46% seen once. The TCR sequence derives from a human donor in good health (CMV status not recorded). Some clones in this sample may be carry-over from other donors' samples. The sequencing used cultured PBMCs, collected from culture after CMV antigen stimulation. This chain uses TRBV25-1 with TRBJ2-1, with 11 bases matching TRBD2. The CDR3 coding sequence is TGTGCCAGCAGTGGGACTAGCGGGCCGAATGAGCAGTTCTTC. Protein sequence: CASSGTSGPNEQFF.